The clone carrying this TCR beta chain was seen a few times. This sample is part of a study of human T cells and chemical hapten exposure. Germline assignment: CDR1 MNHNS and CDR2 SASEGT. Trimming stripped 10 bases from V and 2 bases from J, with 14 bases between. The CDR3 has 13 amino acids. TCRdb processed the RACE reads anew with MiXCR; each CDR3 protein has one entry. The data hold some 360,000 distinct CDR3 sequences, with around 5.5% observed a single time. Stated time point: pre-sensitization, week 0. Treatment reported: therapeutic diphenylcyclopropenone sensitization with weekly scalp DPC. This sample comprised whole blood, obtained in connection with sensitization to the hapten diphenylcyclopropenone (DPC). This TCR derives from a woman in her fifties or sixties with alopecia areata. Some clones in this sample may be carry-over from other donors' samples. This sequence joins TRBV6-1 and TRBJ2-5; a weak D match, TRBD1 (5 bases). CDR3 DNA sequence: TGTGCCACCCGGACAACTCTTCAAGAGACCCAGTACTTC. Its translation is CATRTTLQETQYF.